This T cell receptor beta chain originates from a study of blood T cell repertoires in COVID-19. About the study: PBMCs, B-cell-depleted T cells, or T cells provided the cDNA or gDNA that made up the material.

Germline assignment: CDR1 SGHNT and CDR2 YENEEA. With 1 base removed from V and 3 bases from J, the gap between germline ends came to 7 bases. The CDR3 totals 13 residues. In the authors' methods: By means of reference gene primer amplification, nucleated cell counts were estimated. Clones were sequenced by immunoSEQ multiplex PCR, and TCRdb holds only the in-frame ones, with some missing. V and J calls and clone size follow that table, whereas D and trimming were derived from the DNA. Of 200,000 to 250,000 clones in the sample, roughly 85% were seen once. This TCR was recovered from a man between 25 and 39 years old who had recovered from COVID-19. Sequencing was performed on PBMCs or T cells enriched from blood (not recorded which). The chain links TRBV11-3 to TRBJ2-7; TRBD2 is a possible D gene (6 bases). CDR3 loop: CASSLVGGYEQYF. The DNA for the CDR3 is TGTGCCAGCAGCTTAGTCGGGGGCTACGAGCAGTACTTC.